This is a list of T cell receptor beta chains from one sample in a study of Graves' ophthalmopathy and Graves' hyperthyroidism. TCRdb itself ran the multiplex PCR reads through MiXCR, one entry per CDR3 protein. The data contain over 650,000 distinct CDR3 sequences, more than 40% of them singletons. The sequenced material came from peripheral blood. All receptors derive from an adult man with Graves' ophthalmopathy. CDR3s include the opening cysteine and the closing phenylalanine or tryptophan. D genes are given only for firm matches. Some rows mark clone size as missing; the rest say once, few, many or name a class of expanded clone.

J gene	D gene	V gene	clone size	CDR3 protein	CDR3 DNA
TRBJ2-7	NA	TRBV29-1	NA	CSVERQEYEQYF	TGCAGCGTTGAGAGACAGGAGTACGAGCAGTACTTC
TRBJ2-5	TRBD2	TRBV7-2	NA	CASSQGLAGGPWETQYF	TGCGCCAGCAGCCAAGGACTAGCGGGAGGGCCGTGGGAGACCCAGTACTTC
TRBJ1-4	TRBD1	TRBV18	NA	CASSPQEGQAFGNEKLFF	TGTGCCAGCTCACCACAAGAGGGACAGGCGTTCGGGAATGAAAAACTGTTTTTT
TRBJ1-4	TRBD1	TRBV15	once	CATSTIDRDYGKLFF	TGTGCCACCAGCACGATCGACAGGGATTATGGAAAACTGTTTTTT
TRBJ2-7	NA	TRBV7-2	many	CASSAGVRYEQYF	TGTGCCAGCAGCGCCGGGGTTCGCTACGAGCAGTACTTC
TRBJ1-4	NA	TRBV6-1	few	CASSGARGRLFF	TGTGCCAGCAGTGGCGCAAGGGGAAGACTGTTTTTT
TRBJ1-4	NA	TRBV3-1	few	CASSPPRRGEKLFF	TGTGCCAGCAGCCCACCCAGACGAGGTGAAAAACTGTTTTTT
TRBJ1-2	TRBD1	TRBV9	NA	CASSYPPRQGENYGYTF	TGTGCCAGCAGTTACCCCCCCCGACAGGGTGAAAACTATGGCTACACCTTC
TRBJ2-7	TRBD2	TRBV9	NA	CASSLASTSGGKRELYF	TGTGCCAGCAGCTTAGCAAGCACTAGCGGGGGGAAACGGGAGCTGTACTTC
TRBJ2-7	TRBD2	TRBV6-5	NA	CASSYVRGGTDEQYF	TGTGCCAGCAGTTACGTGAGGGGAGGGACCGACGAGCAGTACTTC
TRBJ1-2	TRBD1	TRBV29-1	once	CSVRTGTANYGYTF	TGCAGCGTCCGGACAGGGACAGCTAACTATGGCTACACCTTC
TRBJ1-6	TRBD1	TRBV7-9	many	CASSSGQGTNSPLHF	TGTGCCAGCAGCTCCGGACAGGGTACGAATTCACCCCTCCACTTT
TRBJ1-1	TRBD1	TRBV10-3	few	CASSEGQGVLNTEAFF	TGTGCCAGCAGTGAGGGACAGGGGGTGTTGAACACTGAAGCTTTCTTT
TRBJ2-7	NA	TRBV2	few	CASSDLNHSYEQYF	TGTGCCAGCAGTGATTTGAATCACTCCTACGAGCAGTACTTC
TRBJ2-1	NA	TRBV12-3/TRBV12-4	once	CASRLGGPAYNEQFF	TGTGCCAGCAGATTGGGGGGACCCGCTTACAATGAGCAGTTCTTC
TRBJ1-2	TRBD1	TRBV27	few	CASSLGAGGVNGYTF	TGTGCCAGCAGTTTAGGGGCAGGGGGCGTGAATGGCTACACCTTC
TRBJ1-3	NA	TRBV10-3	many	CATRVILPGNTIYF	TGTGCCACCAGGGTCATTTTGCCTGGAAACACCATATATTTT
TRBJ1-2	TRBD1	TRBV2	many	CASSVVDRGYGYTF	TGTGCCAGCAGTGTGGTGGACAGGGGCTATGGCTACACCTTC
TRBJ2-7	NA	TRBV11-2	NA	CASSEASTRRTYEQYF	TGTGCCAGCAGTGAAGCGTCGACTAGAAGGACCTACGAGCAGTACTTC
TRBJ1-1	NA	TRBV19	NA	CASRKILGPENTEAFF	TGTGCCAGTAGGAAGATATTGGGACCAGAGAACACTGAAGCTTTCTTT
TRBJ1-5	TRBD1	TRBV20-1	NA	CSASRGIGGQGLRNQPQHF	TGCAGTGCTAGCAGAGGGATAGGGGGACAGGGGTTAAGAAATCAGCCCCAGCATTTT
TRBJ1-1	NA	TRBV6-5	few	CASSQGGKGAEAFF	TGTGCCAGCAGCCAAGGGGGAAAAGGGGCTGAAGCTTTCTTT
TRBJ2-7	NA	TRBV14	many	CASSQLGNEQYF	TGTGCCAGCAGCCAACTGGGGAACGAGCAGTACTTC
TRBJ1-4	NA	TRBV11-2	NA	CASSWGGTTNKKLFF	TGTGCCAGCAGCTGGGGGGGGACAACGAATAAAAAACTGTTTTTT
TRBJ1-4	TRBD1	TRBV7-8	few	CASSPVQPGQNEKLFF	TGCGCCAGCAGCCCAGTCCAACCGGGACAGAATGAAAAACTGTTTTTT
TRBJ1-2	NA	TRBV10-3	many	CAISESGEGRYTF	TGTGCCATCAGTGAGTCAGGGGAGGGTCGCTACACCTTC